This T cell receptor (beta chain) was retrieved from a study of cytomegalovirus exposure and HLA in healthy donors. The study's findings and limits: The authors reported that TCR beta sequences could predict HLA-A and HLA-B alleles. These predictions were accurate for most subjects in the first cohort. Highest at DRB1 and lowest at HLA-C, TCR association rates differed among HLA loci in a later analysis.

PCR employed 60 Vbeta and 13 Jbeta primers. Clones were sequenced by immunoSEQ multiplex PCR, and TCRdb holds only the in-frame ones, with some missing. The profile shows roughly 230,000 clones, roughly 78% of them singletons. Germline V gene sequence: CDR1 SGHAT, CDR2 FQDESV (reference sequence). The CDR3 consists of 14 residues. The V end was cut by 5 bases, the J end by 2 bases, with 12 bases between. On this clone itself: Its antigen is unidentified.

Sequenced material: PBMCs. The origin of this receptor is a boy aged 5-17 years in good health and CMV-seronegative. The genes are TRBV11-1 and TRBJ1-2; a possible D gene is TRBD1 (6 bases). Written as DNA, the CDR3 is TGTGCCAGCAGCCCAAGGACAGTCAACTATGGCTACACCTTC. It codes for CASSPRTVNYGYTF.